This TCR beta chain is drawn from a study of STAT5B mutations in CD4+ large granular lymphocyte leukemia. This clone is categorized as medium-sized. Its antigen is currently unknown. The length of the CDR3 is 12 residues. The V gene lost 5 bases and the J gene lost 5 bases, with 7 bases spanning the gap. From germline, CDR1 is LNHDA and CDR2 SQIVND (reference sequence). Notes on the study in general: Without putative leukemic clones, patient CD4-sorted repertoires remained more clonal than healthy CD4+ repertoires. Main leukemic clonotypes were patient-specific, but roughly 25% appeared at low frequency elsewhere.

TCRdb's copy holds only in-frame clones and misses some; the assay was immunoSEQ multiplex PCR. The sample contains around 30,000 clones, roughly 70% of which appear only once. This receptor was taken from a human donor in good health. The sample taken for sequencing was CD4+ T cells from blood buffy coats. The chain couples TRBV19 to TRBJ1-5; no reliable D call. As DNA, the CDR3 is TGTGCCAGTAGTTTTCTAGATCAGCCCCAGCATTTT. Protein sequence: CASSFLDQPQHF.